Below, 2 T cell receptor beta chains from the same sample are listed, as sequenced in a study of shared clonotypes between healthy human individuals. Produced via immunoSEQ multiplex PCR; TCRdb's table is partial and in-frame only. The sample lists 2 million to 2.5 million clones; approximately 93% were seen once. The sequenced sample consisted of naive CD4+ T cells from PBMCs. The sample's subset: CD45RA+ positively selected. The origin of the receptors is a man aged 18 to 29 in good health. Some clones in this sample may be carry-over from other donors' samples.

This chain connects TRBV7-8 to TRBJ2-5; D possibly corresponds to TRBD1 (5 bases). Trimming stripped 4 bases from V and 5 bases from J, with 14 bases between. The CDR3 consists of 14 residues. Germline CDR1 and CDR2: SGHVS and FQNEAQ. Here the CDR3 reads CASSSMQGSETQYF. The CDR3 nucleotides read TGTGCCAGCAGCTCCATGCAGGGTTCGGAGACCCAGTACTTC.

The chain links TRBV6-1 to TRBJ1-1; D ambiguous. V was cut by 2 bases and J by 5 bases, with 15 bases left in between. This CDR3 spans 15 amino acids. Germline CDR1 MNHNS, CDR2 SASEGT. The CDR3 DNA is TGTGCCAGCAGTGAACCGGGTTCCTCGGGAACTGAAGCTTTCTTT. Its protein product is CASSEPGSSGTEAFF.